This T cell receptor beta chain was observed in a study of T cells in localized non-small cell lung cancer. Germline V lookup: CDR1 MNHEY, CDR2 SVGAGI. Germline trimming cut 7 bases from V and 3 bases from J; bases unmatched to any gene: 10. The CDR3 extends over 15 amino acids. Study-wide results and caveats: Researchers found a median approximately 55 of the top 100 tumor clones in adjacent lung.

A remark on this clone: Its specificity is not known.

Measured with immunoSEQ multiplex PCR; TCRdb has only the in-frame clones, and not every one. The profile covers roughly 35,000 clones, with around 93% appearing a single time and 12% taken by the ten largest. The clonotype originates from an older female donor with stage II lung adenocarcinoma. This rearrangement joins TRBV6-5 to TRBJ2-7, with TRBD2 identical over 9 bases. The sample here was peripheral blood mononuclear cells, taken before any cancer treatment. CDR3 sequence (DNA): TGTGCCAGCAAAAGAGGGCTAGCGGGACTCTACGAGCAGTACTTC. Residues: CASKRGLAGLYEQYF.